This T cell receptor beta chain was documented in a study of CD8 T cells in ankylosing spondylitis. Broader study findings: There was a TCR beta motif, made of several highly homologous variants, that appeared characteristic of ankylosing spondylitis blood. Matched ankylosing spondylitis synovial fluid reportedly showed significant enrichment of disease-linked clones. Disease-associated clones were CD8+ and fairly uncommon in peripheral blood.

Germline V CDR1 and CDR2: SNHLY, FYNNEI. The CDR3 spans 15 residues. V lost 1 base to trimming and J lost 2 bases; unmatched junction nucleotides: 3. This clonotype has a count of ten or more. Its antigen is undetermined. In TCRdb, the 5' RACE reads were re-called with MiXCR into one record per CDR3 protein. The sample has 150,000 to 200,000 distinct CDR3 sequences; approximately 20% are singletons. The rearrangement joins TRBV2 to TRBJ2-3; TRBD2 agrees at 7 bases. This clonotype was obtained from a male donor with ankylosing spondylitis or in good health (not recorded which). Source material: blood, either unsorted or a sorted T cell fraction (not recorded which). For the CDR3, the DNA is TGTGCCAGCAGTGAAGGAGCGGGACTCACAGATACGCAGTATTTT. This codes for CASSEGAGLTDTQYF.